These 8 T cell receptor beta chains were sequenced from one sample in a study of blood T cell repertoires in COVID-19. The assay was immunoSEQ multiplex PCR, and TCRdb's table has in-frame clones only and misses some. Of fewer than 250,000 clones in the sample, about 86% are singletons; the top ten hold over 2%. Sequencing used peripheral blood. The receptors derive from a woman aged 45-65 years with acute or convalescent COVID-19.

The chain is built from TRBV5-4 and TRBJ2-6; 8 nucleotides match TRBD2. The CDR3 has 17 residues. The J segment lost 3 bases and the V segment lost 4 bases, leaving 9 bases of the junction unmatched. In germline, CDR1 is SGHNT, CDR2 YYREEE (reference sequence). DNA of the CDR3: TGTGCCAGCAGCCTATTCGCGGGGGGAGGTGGGGCCAACGTCCTGACTTTC. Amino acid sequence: CASSLFAGGGGANVLTF. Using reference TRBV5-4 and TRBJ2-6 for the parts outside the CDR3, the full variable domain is ETGVTQSPTHLIKTRGQQVTLRCSSQSGHNTVSWYQQALGQGPQFIFQYYREEENGRGNFPPRFSGLQFPNYSSELNVNALELDDSALYLCASSLFAGGGGANVLTFGAGSRLTVL.

The CDR3 sequence: CASSPGGFEKLFF. As DNA, the CDR3 is TGTGCCAGCTCACCAGGAGGTTTTGAAAAACTGTTTTTT. This chain links TRBV18 with TRBJ1-4; D remains unclear. V was trimmed by 2 bases and J by 7 bases, leaving 8 bases between them. Germline V gene lookup returns CDR1 KGHSH and CDR2 LQKENI. The CDR3 contains 13 residues.

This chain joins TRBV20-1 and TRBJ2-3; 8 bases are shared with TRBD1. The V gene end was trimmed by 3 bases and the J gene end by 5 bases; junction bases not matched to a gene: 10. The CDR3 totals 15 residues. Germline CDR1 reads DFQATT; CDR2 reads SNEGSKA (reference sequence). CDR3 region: CSASPAGTGKDTQYF. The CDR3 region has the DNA TGCAGTGCTAGTCCCGCCGGGACAGGAAAAGATACGCAGTATTTT.

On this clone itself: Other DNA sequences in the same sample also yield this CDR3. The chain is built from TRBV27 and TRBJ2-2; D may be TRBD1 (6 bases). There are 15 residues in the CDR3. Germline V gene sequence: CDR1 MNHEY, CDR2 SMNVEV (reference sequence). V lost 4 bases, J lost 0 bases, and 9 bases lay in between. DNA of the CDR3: TGTGCCAGCAGTTCACAGGGACCGAACACCGGGGAGCTGTTTTTT. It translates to CASSSQGPNTGELFF.

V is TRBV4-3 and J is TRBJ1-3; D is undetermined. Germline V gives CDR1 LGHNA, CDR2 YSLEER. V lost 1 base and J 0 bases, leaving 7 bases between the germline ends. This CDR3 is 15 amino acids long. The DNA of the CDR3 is TGCGCCAGCAGCCAAGTCCTCTACTCTGGAAACACCATATATTTT. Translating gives CASSQVLYSGNTIYF.

The CDR3 bases are TGTGCCAGCAGCGACCCGGGACTCACCAATGAGCAGTTCTTC. This gives the protein CASSDPGLTNEQFF. The genes are TRBV7-2 and TRBJ2-1; a weak D match, TRBD2 (6 bases). V was shortened by 5 bases and J by 6 bases, with 14 bases between the two germline ends. CDR3 length: 14 amino acids. In germline, CDR1 is SGHTA, CDR2 FQGNSA.

The CDR3 reads CASRPGQGSQPQHF. In DNA form, the CDR3 reads TGTGCCAGCAGACCCGGACAGGGTAGTCAGCCCCAGCATTTT. This chain joins TRBV5-5 and TRBJ1-5, with 8 nucleotides matching TRBD1. Germline loops: CDR1 SGHKS, CDR2 YYEKEE (reference sequence). The V segment lost 5 bases and the J segment 6 bases; nucleotides outside the gene matches: 7. The CDR3 loop spans 14 amino acids.

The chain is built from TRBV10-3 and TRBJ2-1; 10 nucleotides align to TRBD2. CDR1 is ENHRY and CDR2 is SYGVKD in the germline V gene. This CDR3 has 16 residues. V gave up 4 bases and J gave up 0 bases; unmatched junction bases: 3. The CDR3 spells CAISGTSGPSYNEQFF. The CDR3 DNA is TGTGCCATCAGTGGGACTAGCGGCCCCTCCTACAATGAGCAGTTCTTC.